The entry that follows covers one T cell receptor (beta chain) sequence. TCRdb keeps only in-frame clones here, not all; method: immunoSEQ multiplex PCR. The sample holds around 450,000 clones; 89% are singletons and the top ten take just over 2.5%. The data belong to a study of Ad26.COV2.S vaccination and SARS-CoV-2 variants. The overall study: Ad26.COV2.S shots went into the muscle once or twice, 56 days apart.

Stated treatment: over 15 received Ad26.COV2.S at low or high dose, single or two shots; a few received placebo; per-sample allocation not given. Specimen acquisition occurred on day 63 following the initial vaccine or placebo injection. The CDR3 runs to 13 residues. The V end was cut by 4 bases, the J end by 6 bases, with 12 bases between. Per germline, CDR1 SGHNT and CDR2 YYREEE (reference sequence). The TCR comes from a person aged 18-65 years who received the Ad26.COV2.S COVID-19 vaccine or a placebo. The specimen was peripheral blood, collected in a trial of Ad26.COV2.S vaccine versus placebo. V is TRBV5-4 and J is TRBJ2-3; perhaps TRBD2 as D (8 bases). The CDR3 here is CASSREGADTQYF. The CDR3 bases are TGTGCCAGCAGCCGGGAGGGGGCTGATACGCAGTATTTT.